The T cell receptor (beta chain) described here comes from a study of cytomegalovirus exposure and HLA in healthy donors. About the research overall: Of all 360 or so donors who were genotyped, around 82% belonged to the Caucasian-associated ancestry cluster.

Notes on the study in general: Indistinguishability led to the exclusion of some V segments, TRBV6-2 and TRBV6-3 included.

On this clone: As yet, its antigen is unknown.

PCR primers comprised 60 Vbeta and 13 Jbeta primers. Data came from immunoSEQ multiplex PCR; TCRdb stores just in-frame clones and leaves some out. Of 110,000 to 150,000 clones in the sample, about a tenth were seen once. The length of the CDR3 is 13 residues. Germline CDR1 MGHRA, CDR2 YSYEKL. With 1 base removed from V and 3 bases from J, the gap between germline ends came to 4 bases. The sequence was collected from a male donor in good health and CMV-seronegative. The chain uses TRBV4-1 and TRBJ2-1; D remains ambiguous. Material: PBMCs. This CDR3 is CASSQGVYNEQFF. CDR3 nucleotides: TGCGCCAGCAGCCAAGGCGTCTACAATGAGCAGTTCTTC.